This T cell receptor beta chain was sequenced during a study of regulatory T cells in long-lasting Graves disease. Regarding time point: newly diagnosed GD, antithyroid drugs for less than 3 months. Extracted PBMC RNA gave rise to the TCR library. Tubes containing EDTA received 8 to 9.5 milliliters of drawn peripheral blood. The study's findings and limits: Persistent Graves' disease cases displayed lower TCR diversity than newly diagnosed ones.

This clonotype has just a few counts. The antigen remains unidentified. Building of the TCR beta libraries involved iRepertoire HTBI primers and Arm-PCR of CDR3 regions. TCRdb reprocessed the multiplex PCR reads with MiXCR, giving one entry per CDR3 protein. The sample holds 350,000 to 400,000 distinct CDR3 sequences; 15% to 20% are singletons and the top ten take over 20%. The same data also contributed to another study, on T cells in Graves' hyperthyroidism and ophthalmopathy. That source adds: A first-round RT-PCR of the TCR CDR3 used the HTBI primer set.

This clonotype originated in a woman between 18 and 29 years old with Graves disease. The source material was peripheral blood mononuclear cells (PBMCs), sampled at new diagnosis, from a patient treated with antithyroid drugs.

The DNA for the CDR3 is TGTGCCAGCTCACCAAAGATAACAGGGGGGTCCTATGGCTACACCTTC. This sequence encodes CASSPKITGGSYGYTF. The J gene is TRBJ1-2, the V gene TRBV18; 8 nucleotides match TRBD1. The CDR3 loop spans 16 amino acids. V was pared by 2 bases and J by 4 bases, with 9 bases of the junction left unmatched. Germline V gives CDR1 KGHSH, CDR2 LQKENI.